This T cell receptor (beta chain) was found in a study of blood T cell repertoires in COVID-19. On the study more broadly: Acute-phase and convalescent COVID-19 samples originated in the United States, Italy and Spain. PBMCs, B-cell-depleted T cells, or T cells provided the cDNA or gDNA that made up the material.

Germline CDR1 reads LNHDA; CDR2 reads SQIVND (reference sequence). The CDR3 spans 15 residues. V was clipped by 4 bases and J by 2 bases; unmatched bases: 3. Source study methods: How many nucleated cells were present was estimated from reference gene primer amplification. Libraries were prepared by immunoSEQ multiplex PCR; TCRdb keeps only in-frame clonotypes and omits some of them. Clone size and V and J calls were adopted from that table, with D and trimming inferred from the DNA. Among about 52,000 clones listed, about 85% were seen once. The origin of this receptor is a man in his sixties or seventies with active COVID-19. The sequencing sample was made of peripheral blood. The rearrangement joins TRBV19 to TRBJ1-2; 11 nucleotides align to TRBD1. Written as DNA, the CDR3 is TGTGCCAGTAGTAGCCGGGACAGGGGGAACTATGGCTACACCTTC. Protein sequence: CASSSRDRGNYGYTF. Full variable domain (outside the CDR3, taken from reference TRBV19 and TRBJ1-2): DGGITQSPKYLFRKEGQNVTLSCEQNLNHDAMYWYRQDPGQGLRLIYYSQIVNDFQKGDIAEGYSVSREKKESFPLTVTSAQKNPTAFYLCASSSRDRGNYGYTFGSGTRLTVV.